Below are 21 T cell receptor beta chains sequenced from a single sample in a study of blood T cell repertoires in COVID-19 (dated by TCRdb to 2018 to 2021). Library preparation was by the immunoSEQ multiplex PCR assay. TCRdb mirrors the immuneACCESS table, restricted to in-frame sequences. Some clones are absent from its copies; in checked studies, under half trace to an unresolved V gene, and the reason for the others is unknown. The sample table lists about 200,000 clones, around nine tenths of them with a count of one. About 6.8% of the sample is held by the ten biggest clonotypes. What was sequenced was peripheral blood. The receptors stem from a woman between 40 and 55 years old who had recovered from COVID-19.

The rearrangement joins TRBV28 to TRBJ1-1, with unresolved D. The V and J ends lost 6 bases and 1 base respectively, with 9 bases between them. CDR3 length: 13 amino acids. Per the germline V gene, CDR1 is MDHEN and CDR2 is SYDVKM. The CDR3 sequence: CASREGWNTEAFF. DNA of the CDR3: TGTGCCAGCAGGGAGGGATGGAACACTGAAGCTTTCTTT.

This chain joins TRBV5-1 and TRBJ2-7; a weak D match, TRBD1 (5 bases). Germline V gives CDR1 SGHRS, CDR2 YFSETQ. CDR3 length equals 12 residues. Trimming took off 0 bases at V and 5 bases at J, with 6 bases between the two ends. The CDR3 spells CASSLEGDEQYF. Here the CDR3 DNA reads TGCGCCAGCAGCTTGGAAGGGGACGAGCAGTACTTC.

CDR3 amino acids: CASSYSSRVEQPQHF. The DNA for the CDR3 is TGTGCCAGCAGTTACTCGTCCAGGGTCGAACAGCCCCAGCATTTT. The chain recombines TRBV6-2 or TRBV6-3 with TRBJ1-5, with TRBD1 as a possible D gene (5 bases). From germline, CDR1 is MNHEY and CDR2 SVGEGT. The CDR3 has 15 residues. Trimming removed 0 bases at V and 7 bases at J, with 13 bases between.

In DNA form, the CDR3 reads TGTGCCAGCAGTGAGGGTAGAGGTAATGAAAAACTGTTTTTT. Amino acids: CASSEGRGNEKLFF. The rearrangement uses TRBV2 and TRBJ1-4, with unresolved D. Germline lookup yields CDR1 SNHLY and CDR2 FYNNEI. V was cut by 3 bases and J by 4 bases, with 9 bases left in between. This CDR3 comprises 14 residues.

The CDR3, as DNA: TGTGCCACCAGAGACCGGGACAGGGAGACCGGGGAGCTGTTTTTT. Protein product: CATRDRDRETGELFF. The J gene is TRBJ2-2, the V gene TRBV24-1, with 9 bases that match TRBD1. With 7 bases clipped from V and 5 bases from J, the junction kept 7 bases outside the gene matches. Germline CDR1 KGHDR, CDR2 SFDVKD. The CDR3 has 15 residues.

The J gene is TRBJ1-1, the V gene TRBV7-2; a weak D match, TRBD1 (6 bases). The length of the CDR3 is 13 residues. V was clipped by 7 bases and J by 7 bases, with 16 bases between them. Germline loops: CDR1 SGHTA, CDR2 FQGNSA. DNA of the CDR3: TGTGCCAGCATTGCACTTACAGGGAGTGAAGCTTTCTTT. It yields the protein CASIALTGSEAFF.

The CDR3 region has the DNA TGCAGCGCTGGACAGGGCAGTAACACTGAAGCTTTCTTT. It is translated as CSAGQGSNTEAFF. This sequence joins TRBV29-1 and TRBJ1-1, with 8 bases matching TRBD1. Germline V lookup: CDR1 SQVTM, CDR2 ANQGSEA. The junction had 6 bases not matched to a gene; V was cut back by 7 bases and J by 2 bases. This CDR3 has 13 residues.

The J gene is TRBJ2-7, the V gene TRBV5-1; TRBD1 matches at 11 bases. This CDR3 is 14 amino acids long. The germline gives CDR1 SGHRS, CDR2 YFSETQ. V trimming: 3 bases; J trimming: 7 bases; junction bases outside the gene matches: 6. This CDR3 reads CASSYRDRGEEQYF. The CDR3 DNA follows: TGCGCCAGCAGCTACCGGGACAGGGGGGAAGAGCAGTACTTC.

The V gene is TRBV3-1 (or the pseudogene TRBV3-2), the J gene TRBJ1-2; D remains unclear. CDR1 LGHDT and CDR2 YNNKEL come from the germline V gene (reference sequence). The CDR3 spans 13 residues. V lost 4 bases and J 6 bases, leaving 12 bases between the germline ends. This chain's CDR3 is CASSPVSLNGYTF. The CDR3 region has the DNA TGTGCCAGCAGCCCCGTCTCCTTAAATGGCTACACCTTC.

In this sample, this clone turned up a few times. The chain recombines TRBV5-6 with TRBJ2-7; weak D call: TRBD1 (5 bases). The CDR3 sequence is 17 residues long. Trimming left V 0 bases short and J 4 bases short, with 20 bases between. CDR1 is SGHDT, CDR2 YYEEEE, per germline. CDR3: CASSLAQGTEFFYEQYF. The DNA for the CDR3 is TGTGCCAGCAGCTTGGCCCAGGGTACAGAATTTTTTTACGAGCAGTACTTC.

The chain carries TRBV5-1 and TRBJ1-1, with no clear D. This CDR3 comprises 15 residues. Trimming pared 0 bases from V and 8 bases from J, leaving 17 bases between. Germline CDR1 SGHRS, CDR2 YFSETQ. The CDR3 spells CASSLDVGNLLEAFF. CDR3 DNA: TGCGCCAGCAGCTTGGATGTGGGCAACCTGTTGGAAGCTTTCTTT. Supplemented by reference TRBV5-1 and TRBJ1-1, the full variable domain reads KAGVTQTPRYLIKTRGQQVTLSCSPISGHRSVSWYQQTPGQGLQFLFEYFSETQRNKGNFPGRFSGRQFSNSRSEMNVSTLELGDSALYLCASSLDVGNLLEAFFGQGTRLTVV.

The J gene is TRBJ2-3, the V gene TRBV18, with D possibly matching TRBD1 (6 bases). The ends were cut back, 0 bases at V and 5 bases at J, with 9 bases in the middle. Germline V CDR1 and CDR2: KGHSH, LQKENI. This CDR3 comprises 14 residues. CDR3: CASSPPARGDTQYF. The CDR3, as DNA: TGTGCCAGCTCACCACCCGCCAGGGGAGATACGCAGTATTTT.

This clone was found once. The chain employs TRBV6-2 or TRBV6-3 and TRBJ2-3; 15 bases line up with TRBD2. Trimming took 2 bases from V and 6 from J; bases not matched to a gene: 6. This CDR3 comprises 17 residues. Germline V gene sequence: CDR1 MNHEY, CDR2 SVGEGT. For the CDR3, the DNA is TGTGCCAGCAGTTACCCCGGGACTAGCGGGAGGAAGGATACGCAGTATTTT. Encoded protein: CASSYPGTSGRKDTQYF.

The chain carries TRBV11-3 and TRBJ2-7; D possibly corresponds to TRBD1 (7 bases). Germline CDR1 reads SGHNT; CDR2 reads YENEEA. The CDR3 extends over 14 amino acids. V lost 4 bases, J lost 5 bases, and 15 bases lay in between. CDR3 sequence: CASSSRGASHEQYF. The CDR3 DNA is TGTGCCAGCAGCTCCAGGGGGGCATCCCACGAGCAGTACTTC.

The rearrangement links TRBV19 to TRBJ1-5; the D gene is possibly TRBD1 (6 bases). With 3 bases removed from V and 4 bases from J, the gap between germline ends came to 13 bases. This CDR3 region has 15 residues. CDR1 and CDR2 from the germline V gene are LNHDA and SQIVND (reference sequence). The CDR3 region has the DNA TGTGCCAGTAGTATTGGACCAGGGGAAAATCAGCCCCAGCATTTT. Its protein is CASSIGPGENQPQHF.

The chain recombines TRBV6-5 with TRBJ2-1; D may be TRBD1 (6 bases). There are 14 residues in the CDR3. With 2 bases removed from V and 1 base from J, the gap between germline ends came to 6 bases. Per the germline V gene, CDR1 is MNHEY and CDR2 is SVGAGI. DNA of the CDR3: TGTGCCAGCAGTTACAGGGGGTCCTACAATGAGCAGTTCTTC. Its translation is CASSYRGSYNEQFF.

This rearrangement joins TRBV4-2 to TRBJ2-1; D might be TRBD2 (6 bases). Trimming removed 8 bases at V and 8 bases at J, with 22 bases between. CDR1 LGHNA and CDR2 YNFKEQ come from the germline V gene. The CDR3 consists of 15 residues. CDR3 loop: CASAAWAGSRYEQFF. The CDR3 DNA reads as TGTGCCAGCGCCGCTTGGGCCGGGAGTAGGTATGAGCAGTTCTTC.

CDR3 loop: CAWNGEGLGQPQHF. CDR3 DNA: TGTGCCTGGAACGGTGAGGGTTTGGGTCAGCCCCAGCATTTT. V is TRBV30 and J is TRBJ1-5; D ambiguous. Between the trimmed V and J ends, which lost 4 bases and 6 bases, there was a span of 16 bases. The germline gives CDR1 GTSNPN, CDR2 SVGIG (reference sequence). CDR3 length equals 14 residues.

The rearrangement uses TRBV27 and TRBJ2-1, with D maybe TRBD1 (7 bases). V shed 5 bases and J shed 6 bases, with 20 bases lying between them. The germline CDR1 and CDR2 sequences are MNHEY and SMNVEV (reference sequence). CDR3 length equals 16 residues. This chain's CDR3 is CASSVRGAGLANEQFF. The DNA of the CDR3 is TGTGCCAGCAGTGTCAGGGGGGCCGGCCTGGCCAATGAGCAGTTCTTC.

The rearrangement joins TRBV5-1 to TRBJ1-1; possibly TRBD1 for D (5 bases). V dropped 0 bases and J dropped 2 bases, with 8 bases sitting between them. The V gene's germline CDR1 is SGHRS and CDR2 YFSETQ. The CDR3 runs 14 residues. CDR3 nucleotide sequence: TGCGCCAGCAGCTTGGGGACACTTAACACTGAAGCTTTCTTT. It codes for CASSLGTLNTEAFF.

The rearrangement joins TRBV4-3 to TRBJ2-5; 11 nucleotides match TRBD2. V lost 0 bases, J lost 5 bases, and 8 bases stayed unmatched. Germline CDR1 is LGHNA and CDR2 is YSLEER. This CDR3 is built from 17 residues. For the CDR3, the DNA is TGCGCCAGCAGCCAAGAGAGCACTAGCGGGAGTGGGGAGACCCAGTACTTC. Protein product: CASSQESTSGSGETQYF.